The clone carrying this T cell receptor beta chain was recorded only once. Authors' methods: Amplifying reference gene primers gave estimates of nucleated cell counts. Some clones are missing from TCRdb's copy, which holds only in-frame ones; the method was immunoSEQ multiplex PCR. V, J and clone size are taken as reported in that table, and D and trimming were inferred from the DNA itself. The table records about 190,000 clones, about 85% of them present only once. This entry is derived from a study of blood T cell repertoires in COVID-19. Study-level information: COVID-19 samples collected from the United States, Italy and Spain covered acute and convalescent phases. PBMCs, B-cell-depleted T cells, or T cells provided the cDNA or gDNA that made up the material.

The CDR3 has 15 residues. V dropped 7 bases and J dropped 2; count of bases not matched to a gene: 4. The germline CDR1 and CDR2 sequences are LNHDA and SQIVND (reference sequence). What was sequenced was peripheral blood. The sequence derives from a man aged 25-40 years with acute or convalescent COVID-19. This sequence joins TRBV19 and TRBJ2-3; TRBD2 aligns across 12 bases. CDR3 sequence: CASTRTSGATDTQYF. The DNA of the CDR3 is TGTGCCAGTACCAGGACTAGCGGGGCCACAGATACGCAGTATTTT.